This T cell receptor (beta chain) was obtained from a study of blood T cell repertoires in COVID-19. Study-level information: The study drew acute and convalescent COVID-19 samples from the United States, Italy and Spain. T cells, B-cell-depleted T cells, or PBMCs supplied cDNA or gDNA.

Original processing methods: Nucleated cell number was recorded as an estimate derived from reference gene primer amplification. Produced via immunoSEQ multiplex PCR; TCRdb's table is partial and in-frame only. Clonal size and the V and J genes are those of that table, whereas D and trimming came from the DNA. The profile covers 250,000 to 350,000 clones, with around 89% appearing a single time and roughly 6.9% taken by the ten largest. This CDR3 region has 14 residues. Trimming took off 7 bases at V and 6 bases at J, with 17 bases between the two ends. Germline V CDR1 and CDR2: MDHEN, SYDVKM. The gene calls are TRBV28 and TRBJ2-3; TRBD1 might be the D (6 bases). Sequenced sample: peripheral blood. The receptor comes from a woman aged 25-40 years who had recovered from COVID-19. CDR3 sequence (DNA): TGTGCCAGCACCTCGACAGGAACTCAGGATACGCAGTATTTT. It translates to CASTSTGTQDTQYF.